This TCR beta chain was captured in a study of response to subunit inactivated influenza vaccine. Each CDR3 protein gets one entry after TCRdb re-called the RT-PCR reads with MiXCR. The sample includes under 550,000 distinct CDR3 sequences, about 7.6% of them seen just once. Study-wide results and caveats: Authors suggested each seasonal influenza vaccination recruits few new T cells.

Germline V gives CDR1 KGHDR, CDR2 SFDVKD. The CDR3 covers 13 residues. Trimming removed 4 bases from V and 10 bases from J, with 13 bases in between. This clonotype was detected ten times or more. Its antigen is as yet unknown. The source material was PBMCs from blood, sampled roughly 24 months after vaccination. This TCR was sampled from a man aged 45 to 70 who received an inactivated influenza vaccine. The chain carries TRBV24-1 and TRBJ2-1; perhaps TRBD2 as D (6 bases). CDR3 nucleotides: TGTGCCACCAGTGAGGGGACTCGCGCGGAGCAGTTCTTC. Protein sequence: CATSEGTRAEQFF.